The 32 T cell receptor beta chains in this list originate from one sample, sequenced in a study of T cell responses to AZD1222 COVID-19 vaccine. Sequenced by immunoSEQ multiplex PCR; TCRdb stores in-frame clones only, minus some. This sample has about 170,000 clones, with about nine tenths found just once. The input for sequencing was peripheral blood, taken on day 0 of AZD1222 vaccination. These receptors were obtained from an adult in good health.

This clone was seen more than once but under ten times. The chain has TRBV29-1 and TRBJ2-3, with D possibly matching TRBD1 (6 bases). V was shortened by 8 bases and J by 2 bases, with 20 bases between the two germline ends. Germline CDR1 and CDR2: SQVTM and ANQGSEA. The CDR3 is 15 amino acids. CDR3 DNA: TGCAGCTACCTTACCGGGACAATAAACACAGATACGCAGTATTTT. Protein: CSYLTGTINTDTQYF.

CDR3 in DNA: TGTGCCAGCAGTGAATTCTCGGGGTTTTTTAGTAATGAAAAACTGTTTTTT. Amino acids: CASSEFSGFFSNEKLFF. The V gene is TRBV2, the J gene TRBJ1-4; the D is unclear. CDR1 SNHLY and CDR2 FYNNEI come from the germline V gene. V was pared by 2 bases and J by 4 bases, with 17 bases between. The CDR3 has 17 residues.

The chain is built from TRBV6-5 and TRBJ1-2, with D hard to call. The CDR3 runs to 15 residues. Germline V gene data show CDR1 as MNHEY and CDR2 as SVGAGI. With 0 bases removed from V and 5 bases from J, the gap between germline ends came to 13 bases. The CDR3 spells CASSYSTVRRYGYTF. The CDR3 DNA is TGTGCCAGCAGTTACTCGACTGTTCGCCGATATGGCTACACCTTC.

The chain employs TRBV28 and TRBJ1-1; no definite D call. With 5 bases removed from V and 7 bases from J, the gap between germline ends came to 11 bases. This CDR3 region has 12 residues. Germline assignment: CDR1 MDHEN and CDR2 SYDVKM. The CDR3 DNA follows: TGTGCCAGCAGTCGCACAAAATATGAAGCTTTCTTT. It yields the protein CASSRTKYEAFF.

The gene calls are TRBV14 and TRBJ1-1; D not resolved. This CDR3 has 13 amino acids. The germline gives CDR1 SGHDN, CDR2 FVKESK. V lost 4 bases and J 7 bases, leaving 13 bases between the germline ends. CDR3 protein: CASSLILVGEAFF. DNA for the CDR3: TGTGCCAGCAGCCTCATATTGGTTGGTGAAGCTTTCTTT.

The chain has TRBV7-2 and TRBJ2-1; either TRBD1 or TRBD2 may fit D (5 bases each). This CDR3 region has 16 residues. CDR1 and CDR2 from the germline V gene are SGHTA and FQGNSA. V lost 3 bases and J lost 7, with 19 bases in between. CDR3 bases: TGTGCCAGCAGCTTTTACCGGGGCGGATGGGGGAATGAGCAGTTCTTC. Translation: CASSFYRGGWGNEQFF.

This clone has a handful of counts. The V gene is TRBV13, the J gene TRBJ1-3; D is unclear. CDR1 is PRHDT and CDR2 is FYEKMQ in the germline V gene (reference sequence). Trimming cost V 3 bases and J 0 bases, with 3 bases left between them. This CDR3 region has 13 residues. CDR3 coding DNA: TGTGCCAGCAGCTTCAGCTCTGGAAACACCATATATTTT. Residues: CASSFSSGNTIYF.

CDR3 sequence reads: CPGSAQQGGVTEAFF. The CDR3 nucleotides read TGTCCTGGGAGCGCACAGCAGGGGGGAGTAACTGAAGCTTTCTTT. V usage is TRBV22-1 and J usage is TRBJ1-1; TRBD1, as called in the table, went unchecked against the DNA. TRBV22-1 is marked as a pseudogene. The CDR3 runs 15 residues.

The chain links TRBV27 to TRBJ1-2; maybe TRBD1 (5 bases). Germline lookup yields CDR1 MNHEY and CDR2 SMNVEV (reference sequence). The CDR3 loop spans 15 amino acids. V lost 0 bases to trimming and J lost 1 base, with 9 bases between them. The CDR3 loop is CASSLSAGLNYGYTF. CDR3 DNA: TGTGCCAGCAGTTTATCGGCGGGGCTTAACTATGGCTACACCTTC.

J is TRBJ1-1 and V is TRBV5-6, with 7 positions matching TRBD1. V gave up 2 bases and J gave up 3 bases; unmatched junction bases: 1. The length of the CDR3 is 13 residues. Germline CDR1 and CDR2: SGHDT and YYEEEE. CDR3 residues: CASSFDRDTEAFF. The CDR3 DNA reads as TGTGCCAGCAGCTTCGACAGGGACACTGAAGCTTTCTTT.

This chain uses TRBV3-1 (or the pseudogene TRBV3-2) with TRBJ1-2; D not resolved. CDR1 is LGHDT and CDR2 is YNNKEL in the germline V gene (reference sequence). The CDR3 runs 13 residues. The germline V and J ends were trimmed by 1 base and 7 bases, with 10 bases remaining between them. CDR3 in amino acids: CASSQGSGVGYTF. CDR3 nucleotide sequence: TGTGCCAGCAGCCAAGGATCCGGTGTTGGCTACACCTTC.

The V gene is TRBV9, the J gene TRBJ1-2, with a tentative D call TRBD1 (6 bases). CDR3 size: 17 residues. In germline, CDR1 is SGDLS, CDR2 YYNGEE. V gave up 0 bases and J gave up 2 bases, with 17 bases separating them. The CDR3 loop is CASSVVDRGAPNYGYTF. CDR3 in DNA: TGTGCCAGCAGCGTAGTCGATAGGGGGGCCCCGAACTATGGCTACACCTTC.

The chain employs TRBV4-2 and TRBJ2-7; the match to TRBD2 covers 10 bases. CDR3 size: 16 residues. CDR1 LGHNA and CDR2 YNFKEQ come from the germline V gene. The ends lost 0 bases at V and 2 bases at J; junction bases unmatched: 4. CDR3 sequence: CASSQDPSGGAYEQYF. The DNA of the CDR3 is TGTGCCAGCAGCCAAGACCCTAGCGGGGGCGCCTACGAGCAGTACTTC.

This chain connects TRBV25-1 to TRBJ1-3; D not resolved. The CDR3 totals 16 residues. The V and J ends lost 5 bases and 1 base respectively, with 15 bases between them. In germline, CDR1 is MGHDK, CDR2 SYGVNS. The DNA for the CDR3 is TGTGCCAGCAGTCACCGGGCCGCGGTTTCTGGAAACACCATATATTTT. It yields the protein CASSHRAAVSGNTIYF.

The CDR3 DNA follows: TGTGCCAGCGGGACACAAGTAAACACAGATACGCAGTATTTT. This encodes CASGTQVNTDTQYF. V and J are TRBV7-8 and TRBJ2-3; TRBD1 might be the D (6 bases). Germline V gives CDR1 SGHVS, CDR2 FQNEAQ. V dropped 8 bases and J dropped 2 bases, with 14 bases sitting between them. This CDR3 is built from 14 residues.

This chain joins TRBV28 and TRBJ2-2, with D perhaps given as TRBD1 or TRBD2 (5 bases each). The CDR3 totals 14 residues. Germline V gene lookup returns CDR1 MDHEN and CDR2 SYDVKM. Between the trimmed V and J ends, which lost 9 bases and 4 bases, there was a span of 15 bases. The CDR3, as DNA: TGTGCCAGTCACTTGGGTGGGGGCACCGGGGAGCTGTTTTTT. Its translation is CASHLGGGTGELFF.

The chain carries TRBV5-1 and TRBJ1-1; D may be TRBD1 (6 bases). This CDR3 is built from 13 residues. The germline V and J ends were trimmed by 0 bases and 8 bases, with 11 bases remaining between them. From germline, CDR1 is SGHRS and CDR2 YFSETQ. The CDR3 loop reads CASSLGWTVEAFF. CDR3 in DNA: TGCGCCAGCAGCTTGGGTTGGACAGTAGAAGCTTTCTTT.

The V gene is TRBV4-1, the J gene TRBJ2-5, with 14 bases fitting TRBD2. The V gene end was trimmed by 2 bases and the J gene end by 5 bases; junction bases not matched to a gene: 10. CDR3 length: 18 residues. Germline CDR1 reads MGHRA; CDR2 reads YSYEKL. For the CDR3, the DNA is TGCGCCAGCAGCCAACTGACTAGCGGGGGGGCCGTGGTTGAGACCCAGTACTTC. This gives the protein CASSQLTSGGAVVETQYF.

V is TRBV29-1 and J is TRBJ1-1, with a weak D call TRBD1 (5 bases). V gave up 7 bases and J gave up 2 bases, with 14 bases separating them. This CDR3 spans 13 amino acids. Germline CDR1 SQVTM, CDR2 ANQGSEA. This CDR3 reads CSGTGGINTEAFF. The CDR3 nucleotides are TGCAGCGGTACCGGGGGAATAAACACTGAAGCTTTCTTT.

The chain carries TRBV28 and TRBJ2-7; the match to TRBD1 covers 11 bases. This CDR3 is 14 amino acids long. The trim removed 3 bases at V and 4 bases at J, leaving 2 bases unmatched. Looked up from germline, CDR1 is MDHEN and CDR2 is SYDVKM. CDR3 bases: TGTGCCAGCAGTTTCCGGGACAGGGGGTACGAGCAGTACTTC. It is translated as CASSFRDRGYEQYF.

The rearrangement uses TRBV7-8 and TRBJ1-5; D uncertain. V was trimmed by 3 bases and J by 4 bases, leaving 13 bases between them. The V gene's germline CDR1 is SGHVS and CDR2 FQNEAQ. This CDR3 comprises 15 residues. CDR3 loop: CASSLKRSRNQPQHF. The DNA of the CDR3 is TGTGCCAGCAGCTTGAAAAGGTCTAGAAATCAGCCCCAGCATTTT. The variable domain in full, with the rest retrieved from reference TRBV7-8 and TRBJ1-5, is GAGVSQSPRYKVAKRGQDVALRCDPISGHVSLFWYQQALGQGPEFLTYFQNEAQLDKSGLPSDRFFAERPEGSVSTLKIQRTQQEDSAVYLCASSLKRSRNQPQHFGDGTRLSIL.

The chain joins TRBV28 to TRBJ1-6; a weak D match, TRBD1 (6 bases). Per germline, CDR1 MDHEN and CDR2 SYDVKM. V was cut by 6 bases and J by 8 bases, with 17 bases left in between. The CDR3 runs to 15 residues. In DNA, the CDR3 is TGTGCCAGCAGCCCGGGAACAGGGATAGATTCACCCCTCCACTTT. Translating it yields CASSPGTGIDSPLHF.

The gene calls are TRBV6-5 and TRBJ1-1; D call uncertain. The length of the CDR3 is 14 residues. Germline CDR1 and CDR2: MNHEY and SVGAGI. The germline V and J ends were trimmed by 6 bases and 3 bases, with 14 bases remaining between them. CDR3 loop: CASSHSSPYTEAFF. The CDR3 coding sequence is TGTGCCAGCAGCCACAGTAGCCCGTACACTGAAGCTTTCTTT.

The rearrangement uses TRBV7-3 and TRBJ2-1, with 10 nucleotides matching TRBD2. Germline V gives CDR1 SGHTA, CDR2 FQGTGA. The V gene end was trimmed by 5 bases and the J gene end by 7 bases; junction bases not matched to a gene: 14. The CDR3 has 17 residues. As DNA, the CDR3 is TGTGCCAGCAGCGATCAAGTAGCGGGGGGTCCTTTAAATGAGCAGTTCTTC. Encoded protein: CASSDQVAGGPLNEQFF.

The chain links TRBV7-9 to TRBJ1-6, with D perhaps TRBD1 (5 bases). Trimming removed 2 bases from V and 12 bases from J, with 14 bases in between. The CDR3 consists of 14 residues. The germline gives CDR1 SEHNR, CDR2 FQNEAQ (reference sequence). Written as DNA, the CDR3 is TGTGCCAGCAGCTTAAGCAGGGTGGGAAAACCCCTCCACTTT. Translating gives CASSLSRVGKPLHF.

The chain recombines TRBV20-1 with TRBJ1-1; D gene ambiguous. The V gene's germline CDR1 is DFQATT and CDR2 SNEGSKA (reference sequence). This CDR3 has 8 amino acids. The CDR3 loop is CSPLGAFF. The DNA of the CDR3 is TGCAGCCCCCTGGGAGCTTTCTTT.

The chain recombines TRBV5-8 with TRBJ1-2, with no clear D. Germline assignment: CDR1 SGHTS and CDR2 YDEGEE. This CDR3 has 14 residues. V lost 5 bases and J lost 0, with 11 bases in between. CDR3 amino acids: CASSSGRANYGYTF. The CDR3 DNA reads as TGTGCCAGCAGTTCCGGAAGGGCTAACTATGGCTACACCTTC.

CDR3: CASSQDPQGGEKLFF. The CDR3 DNA reads as TGCGCCAGCAGCCAAGATCCCCAGGGCGGTGAAAAACTGTTTTTT. This sequence joins TRBV4-3 and TRBJ1-4, with D possibly being TRBD1 (5 bases). The V end was cut by 0 bases, the J end by 7 bases, with 12 bases between. The CDR3 contains 15 residues. CDR1 and CDR2 from the germline V gene are LGHNA and YSLEER.

Here the CDR3 reads CASSELAGTDTQYF. CDR3 sequence (DNA): TGTGCCAGCAGTGAGTTAGCGGGCACAGATACGCAGTATTTT. The rearrangement uses TRBV2 and TRBJ2-3, with D possibly matching TRBD2 (6 bases). The CDR3 length is 14 residues. In germline, CDR1 is SNHLY, CDR2 FYNNEI. Trimming shortened V by 3 bases and J by 1 base, and 8 bases separated the two germline ends. The full variable domain, rest sourced from reference TRBV2 and TRBJ2-3, is EPEVTQTPSHQVTQMGQEVILRCVPISNHLYFYWYRQILGQKVEFLVSFYNNEISEKSEIFDDQFSVERPDGSNFTLKIRSTKLEDSAMYFCASSELAGTDTQYFGPGTRLTVL.

The chain joins TRBV5-8 to TRBJ1-1; D gene uncertain. CDR1 SGHTS and CDR2 YDEGEE come from the germline V gene. The CDR3 totals 13 residues. V was shortened by 4 bases and J by 1 base, with 8 bases between the two germline ends. The CDR3 nucleotides are TGTGCCAGCAGCCTAACATCGAACACTGAAGCTTTCTTT. Amino acid sequence: CASSLTSNTEAFF. The entire variable domain, with the rest obtained from reference TRBV5-8 and TRBJ1-1, is as follows: EAGVTQSPTHLIKTRGQQATLRCSPISGHTSVYWYQQALGLGLQFLLWYDEGEERNRGNFPPRFSGRQFPNYSSELNVNALELEDSALYLCASSLTSNTEAFFGQGTRLTVV.

The sample holds a few counts of this clone. The rearrangement uses TRBV25-1 and TRBJ2-7; TRBD1 matches 7 bases. CDR1 is MGHDK, CDR2 SYGVNS, per germline. CDR3 length equals 14 residues. Trimming removed 8 bases from V and 5 bases from J; junction bases left unmatched: 12. CDR3 sequence (DNA): TGTGCCAGCGCCACCGACAGGGTTGGAAACGAGCAGTACTTC. Translating it yields CASATDRVGNEQYF.

This chain connects TRBV11-2 to TRBJ2-2; D possibly corresponds to TRBD2 (7 bases). The V gene lost 4 bases and the J gene lost 7 bases, with 19 bases spanning the gap. Germline assignment: CDR1 SGHAT and CDR2 FQNNGV. The CDR3 is 16 residues long. The CDR3 sequence is CASSSLGGAGVGELFF. The CDR3 bases are TGTGCCAGCAGCTCCCTAGGGGGGGCAGGTGTCGGGGAGCTGTTTTTT.